The TCR beta chain described here comes from a study of blood T cells in healthy people across ages. Each donor had ten milliliters of peripheral blood drawn. For the second PCR, which ran for 7 to 11 cycles, a sample-barcoded 5' primer and a J-beta primer mix were used. Each of the cDNA molecules was tagged by a template-switch adaptor with 12 random nucleotides. One entry per CDR3 protein, called by TCRdb with MiXCR from the 5' RACE reads. The sample lists 910,000 or so distinct CDR3 sequences; 51% were seen once. The germline V gene encodes CDR1 ENHRY and CDR2 SYGVKD. The V end lost 5 bases, the J end lost 1 base, and 17 bases lay between the germline ends. CDR3 length: 16 residues.

The clonotype originates from a woman aged 55-70 years in good health. The specimen was blood. The rearrangement links TRBV10-3 to TRBJ1-1; perhaps TRBD1 as D (5 bases). The CDR3 sequence is CAISPAPLGENTEAFF. The CDR3 DNA reads TGTGCCATCAGTCCGGCCCCCCTGGGGGAGAACACTGAAGCTTTCTTT.